This T cell receptor beta chain was identified during a study of T cell responses to AZD1222 COVID-19 vaccine. Study outcomes and limitations: White British people made up most donors, females outnumbered males, and clonal diversity was possibly underestimated. Repertoires were sampled only after the peak T cell response.

Data came from immunoSEQ multiplex PCR; TCRdb stores just in-frame clones and leaves some out. The sample yields approximately 100,000 clones, about 86% seen once. For this clone: What it recognizes is unknown.

Germline-derived CDR1 and CDR2 are GTSNPN and SVGIG (reference sequence). Trimming removed 1 base at V and 0 bases at J, with 7 bases between. The CDR3 loop spans 15 amino acids. The J gene is TRBJ1-6, the V gene TRBV30; tentatively, D is TRBD1 (6 bases). The sequenced sample was peripheral blood, obtained on day 0 of AZD1222 vaccination. This sequence was found in an adult in good health. The CDR3 DNA reads as TGTGCCTGGAGTGGAGGGGGCTCCTATAATTCACCCCTCCACTTT. It specifies CAWSGGGSYNSPLHF.